This is a list of T cell receptor beta chains from one sample in a study of CD8+ T cells in alopecia areata. The data were produced by immunoSEQ multiplex PCR, yet TCRdb's version contains in-frame clones alone and is incomplete. The table shows fewer than 150,000 clones, with around 58% occurring only once. Material: CD8+ T cells sorted from blood, obtained at week 4, from a patient treated with tofacitinib. Every receptor here comes from a human donor with alopecia areata. CDR3s include the opening cysteine and the closing phenylalanine or tryptophan. The D gene is left open where the match is weak. The size field is filled for only some rows; it gives once, few, many or a size class.

TRBV30	NA	NA	TRBJ2-4	14	TGTGCCTGGAGTGGGGGAACAGGCGTAAACATTCAGTACTTC	CAWSGGTGVNIQYF
TRBV7-9	TRBD1	NA	TRBJ1-5	18	TGTGCCAGCAGCTTCCCAGGGGGCCGGTATCCGGTAGGTCAGCCCCAGCATTTT	CASSFPGGRYPVGQPQHF
TRBV25-1	NA	NA	TRBJ2-7	16	TGTGCCACCCCAGGCCCCACAGTTGGCCGAGCCTACGAGCAGTACTTC	CATPGPTVGRAYEQYF
TRBV5-1	TRBD1	NA	TRBJ2-5	15	TGCGCCAGCAGCGAGGGGACAGGGAGGCTGGAGACCCAGTACTTC	CASSEGTGRLETQYF
TRBV30	NA	NA	TRBJ1-4	14	TGTGCCTGGAATGCGATGTCCAGGGATGAAAAACTGTTTTTT	CAWNAMSRDEKLFF
TRBV7-6	NA	NA	TRBJ2-2	13	TGTGCCAGCAGCTTAACTAACACCGGGGAGCTGTTTTTT	CASSLTNTGELFF
TRBV30	NA	NA	TRBJ1-1	14	TGTGCCTGGGATGGTTGGCGGGAGAACACTGAAGCTTTCTTT	CAWDGWRENTEAFF
TRBV11-2	NA	NA	TRBJ1-2	14	TGTGCCAGCAGCTTAGGAAGGGGATCGGATGGCTACACCTTC	CASSLGRGSDGYTF
TRBV18	NA	NA	TRBJ2-7	11	TGTGCCAGCTCACCAGGGGGGGAGCAGTACTTC	CASSPGGEQYF
TRBV7-2	TRBD1	NA	TRBJ2-7	19	TGTGCCAGCAGCCTCTCCATGCAGTTCCGGACAGGGGGGCCCTACGAGCAGTACTTC	CASSLSMQFRTGGPYEQYF
TRBV30	TRBD1	NA	TRBJ1-1	13	TGTGCCTGGAGCACAGGGGGGAACACTGAAGCTTTCTTT	CAWSTGGNTEAFF
TRBV5-6	NA	once	TRBJ1-1	12	TGTGCCAGCAGCTTGGATAGGATAAGAGCTTTCTTT	CASSLDRIRAFF
TRBV30	NA	NA	TRBJ2-7	13	TGTGCCTGGAGTCTAGGGCAGTCCTACGAGCAGTACTTC	CAWSLGQSYEQYF
TRBV5-6	NA	NA	TRBJ2-5	14	TGTGCCAGCAGCTTGGGGGCCGGTCAAGAGACCCAGTACTTC	CASSLGAGQETQYF
TRBV7-9	NA	NA	TRBJ1-6	16	TGTGCCAGCAGCTTATTAGGCCCAGGCTGGGATTCACCCCTCCACTTT	CASSLLGPGWDSPLHF
TRBV2	NA	once	TRBJ1-1	17	TGTGCCAGCAGTGAAGCGGGAGGAGCCAGGATGAACACTGAAGCTTTCTTT	CASSEAGGARMNTEAFF
TRBV12-5	NA	NA	TRBJ2-5	14	TGTGCTAGTGGTTCGGGACGGGGGCAAGAGACCCAGTACTTC	CASGSGRGQETQYF
TRBV19	TRBD1	NA	TRBJ2-4	12	TGTGCCAGTAACGGTGCAGACAGGGTCGAGTACTTC	CASNGADRVEYF
TRBV30	NA	few	TRBJ2-5	11	TGTGCCTGGAGTGTATCGGAGACCCAGTACTTC	CAWSVSETQYF
TRBV30	NA	NA	TRBJ1-6	12	TGTGCCTGGTCACCTCTGGGGTCACCCCTCCACTTT	CAWSPLGSPLHF
TRBV28	NA	NA	TRBJ2-7	13	TGTGCCAGCAGGAACAGGCAGCAAGACGAGCAGTACTTC	CASRNRQQDEQYF
TRBV2	TRBD2	NA	TRBJ2-3	18	TGTGCCAGCAGTGAAACGGGAAGGAGCGGGGGGCACACAGATACGCAGTATTTT	CASSETGRSGGHTDTQYF
TRBV6-5	TRBD2	NA	TRBJ2-1	15	TGTGCCAGCAGTTACCTAAGCGGGGGAGTCGATGAGCAGTTCTTC	CASSYLSGGVDEQFF
TRBV9	NA	NA	TRBJ2-5	12	TGTGCCAGCAGTCCAGGGAAAGAGACCCAGTACTTC	CASSPGKETQYF
TRBV2	NA	NA	TRBJ2-5	14	TGTGCCAGCAGTGACGTGGGGGTTCAAGAGACCCAGTACTTC	CASSDVGVQETQYF
TRBV30	NA	NA	TRBJ1-1	16	TGTGCCTGGAGTGTTAAGGGAAGGGGAATGAACACTGAAGCTTTCTTT	CAWSVKGRGMNTEAFF
TRBV5-1	NA	NA	TRBJ2-2	15	TGCGCCAGCAGCTTGGGGCGGACTAATACCGGGGAGCTGTTTTTT	CASSLGRTNTGELFF
TRBV9	TRBD1	NA	TRBJ2-3	15	TGTGCCAGCAGCGGGACAGGGGTCTACCCGGATACGCAGTATTTT	CASSGTGVYPDTQYF
TRBV30	TRBD2	few	TRBJ2-7	12	TGTGCCTGGAGCCGGGACTACTACGAGCAGTACTTC	CAWSRDYYEQYF
TRBV29-1	NA	NA	TRBJ2-7	13	TGCAGCGTTGGCCAGGGAGATAACTACGAGCAGTACTTC	CSVGQGDNYEQYF
TRBV27	TRBD2	NA	TRBJ2-1	14	TGTGCCAGCAGTTTTGGGACTATAGGAGGTGAGCAGTTCTTC	CASSFGTIGGEQFF
TRBV30	NA	NA	TRBJ1-2	14	TGTGCCTGGGGAACAGGCTTCTCCTTCTATGGCTACACCTTC	CAWGTGFSFYGYTF
TRBV10-3	NA	NA	TRBJ2-3	11	TGTGCCATCTACGGACCAGATACGCAGTATTTT	CAIYGPDTQYF
TRBV27	TRBD1	few	TRBJ1-5	15	TGTGCCAGCGGGGACAGACAGGCTGGCAATCAGCCCCAGCATTTT	CASGDRQAGNQPQHF
TRBV29-1	NA	once	TRBJ2-2	13	TGCAGCGTTGGAGGGGAGAACACCGGGGAGCTGTTTTTT	CSVGGENTGELFF
TRBV19	NA	NA	TRBJ2-6	14	TGTGCCAGTAGTACAGCTTACGGGGCCAACGTCCTGACTTTC	CASSTAYGANVLTF
TRBV19	NA	NA	TRBJ1-1	14	TGTGCCAGTAGTGTTTCGACAGTGAACACTGAAGCTTTCTTT	CASSVSTVNTEAFF
TRBV6-6	NA	NA	TRBJ2-1	14	TGTGCCAGCAGTTACACAGATCTCTACAATGAGCAGTTCTTC	CASSYTDLYNEQFF
TRBV5-1	TRBD1	NA	TRBJ1-2	15	TGCGCCAGCAGACCCGATAAACTCCGGACAGGTGGCTACACCTTC	CASRPDKLRTGGYTF
TRBV7-2	NA	once	TRBJ1-6	14	TGTGCCGGGGGTTGGGGGGCCAATAATTCACCCCTCCACTTT	CAGGWGANNSPLHF
TRBV30	NA	NA	TRBJ2-2	12	TGTGCCTGGAGTGGTCCAACCGGGGAGCTGTTTTTT	CAWSGPTGELFF
TRBV19	TRBD2	NA	TRBJ2-1	16	TGTGCCAGTAGTATAGTCTCTAGCGGGGGGTACAATGAGCAGTTCTTC	CASSIVSSGGYNEQFF
TRBV7-8	NA	few	TRBJ2-7	14	TGTGCCAGCAGCCCAGACACGGGCCCCTACGAGCAGTACTTC	CASSPDTGPYEQYF
TRBV29-1	TRBD2	few	TRBJ2-1	14	TGCAGCGTTGAGGGACTAGCCCCAGGCGATGAGCAGTTCTTC	CSVEGLAPGDEQFF
TRBV30	TRBD1	NA	TRBJ1-5	14	TGTGCCTGGAGTGTGGGACAGGGTGGTCAGCCCCAGCATTTT	CAWSVGQGGQPQHF
TRBV2	NA	NA	TRBJ2-1	15	TGTGCCAGCAGTGACCAGACAAGCTCCTACAATGAGCAGTTCTTC	CASSDQTSSYNEQFF
TRBV29-1	NA	NA	TRBJ2-7	14	TGCAGCGTTAATCCAGACGTCAACTCCTACGAGCAGTACTTC	CSVNPDVNSYEQYF
TRBV10-3	TRBD1	NA	TRBJ2-3	14	TGTGCCATCAGTGAAGGACAGGGGGCTGATACGCAGTATTTT	CAISEGQGADTQYF
TRBV29-1	NA	few	TRBJ2-3	14	TGCAGCGTTGCTAAGGGGCCCTTCACAGATACGCAGTATTTT	CSVAKGPFTDTQYF
TRBV13	TRBD1	few	TRBJ1-6	16	TGTGCCAGCAGCTTATGGACAGGGCCTTACAATTCACCCCTCCACTTT	CASSLWTGPYNSPLHF
TRBV5-1	TRBD1	NA	TRBJ2-7	16	TGCGCCAGCAGCTTTACGGGGACAGGGCCTTCCTACGAGCAGTACTTC	CASSFTGTGPSYEQYF
TRBV4-1	NA	NA	TRBJ1-2	18	TGCGCCAGCAGCCAAGATCCACCTGACTCCTTAGGCAACTATGGCTACACCTTC	CASSQDPPDSLGNYGYTF
TRBV5-6	NA	few	TRBJ2-7	12	TGTGCCAGCAGCTTGAACAGCGACGAGCAGTACTTC	CASSLNSDEQYF
TRBV6-4	TRBD1	NA	TRBJ2-3	15	TGTGCCAGCAGTGACTCGATACAGGGGGCAGATACGCAGTATTTT	CASSDSIQGADTQYF
TRBV5-6	NA	NA	TRBJ1-5	14	TGTGCCAGCAGCTTGGCAGGGTACGGTCAGCCCCAGCATTTT	CASSLAGYGQPQHF
TRBV7-2	NA	NA	TRBJ1-1	11	TGTGCCAGCCTTGAGAACACTGAAGCTTTCTTT	CASLENTEAFF
TRBV29-1	TRBD1	NA	TRBJ2-7	13	TGCAGCGTCGGACAGGGGGAAACCTACGAGCAGTACTTC	CSVGQGETYEQYF
TRBV25-1	TRBD2	NA	TRBJ2-1	15	TGTGCCAGCAGTGAATCGGGACTAGCGGGGCATGAGCAGTTCTTC	CASSESGLAGHEQFF
TRBV30	NA	NA	TRBJ2-1	11	TGTGCCTGGGTGGGTGGCAATGAGCAGTTCTTC	CAWVGGNEQFF
TRBV6-5	NA	NA	TRBJ2-6	16	TGTGCCAGCAGTTGGACAGCTTTCTCTGGGGCCAACGTCCTGACTTTC	CASSWTAFSGANVLTF